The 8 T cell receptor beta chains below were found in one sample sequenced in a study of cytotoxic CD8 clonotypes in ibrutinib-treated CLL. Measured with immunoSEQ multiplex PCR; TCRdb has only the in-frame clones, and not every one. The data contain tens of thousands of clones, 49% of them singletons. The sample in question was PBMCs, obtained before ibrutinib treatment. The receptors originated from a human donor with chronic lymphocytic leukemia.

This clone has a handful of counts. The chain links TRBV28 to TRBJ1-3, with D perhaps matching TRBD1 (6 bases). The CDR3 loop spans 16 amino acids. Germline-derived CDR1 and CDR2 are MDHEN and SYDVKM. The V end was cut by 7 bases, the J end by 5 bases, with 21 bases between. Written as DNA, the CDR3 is TGTGCCAGCACTCCGTACAAAATTGGACAGCGAAACACCATATATTTT. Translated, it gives CASTPYKIGQRNTIYF.

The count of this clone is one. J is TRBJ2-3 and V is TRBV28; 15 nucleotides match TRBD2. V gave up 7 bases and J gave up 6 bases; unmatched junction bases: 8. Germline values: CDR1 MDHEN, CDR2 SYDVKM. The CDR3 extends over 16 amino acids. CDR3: CASIKPGLAGGDTQYF. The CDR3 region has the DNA TGTGCCAGCATTAAACCAGGACTAGCGGGGGGGGATACGCAGTATTTT.

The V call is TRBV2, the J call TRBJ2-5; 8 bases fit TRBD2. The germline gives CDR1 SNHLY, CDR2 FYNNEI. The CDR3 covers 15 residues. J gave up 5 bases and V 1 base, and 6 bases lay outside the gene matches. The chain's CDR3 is CASSEERGPEETQYF. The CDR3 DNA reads TGTGCCAGCAGTGAAGAGCGGGGGCCGGAGGAGACCCAGTACTTC.

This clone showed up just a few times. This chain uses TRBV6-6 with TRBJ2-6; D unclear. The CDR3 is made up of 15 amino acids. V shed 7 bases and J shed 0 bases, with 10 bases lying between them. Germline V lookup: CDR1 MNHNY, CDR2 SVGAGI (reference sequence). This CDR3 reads CASTQHRSGANVLTF. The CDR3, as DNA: TGTGCCAGCACCCAACATCGCTCTGGGGCCAACGTCCTGACTTTC.

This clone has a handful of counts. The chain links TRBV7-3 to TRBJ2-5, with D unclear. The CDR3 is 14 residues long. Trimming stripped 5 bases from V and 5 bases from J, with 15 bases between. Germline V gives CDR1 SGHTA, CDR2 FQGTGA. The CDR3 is CASSPGPLGETQYF. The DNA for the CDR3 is TGTGCCAGCAGCCCCGGACCTTTGGGGGAGACCCAGTACTTC. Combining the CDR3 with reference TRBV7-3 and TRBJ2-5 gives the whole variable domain GAGVSQTPSNKVTEKGKYVELRCDPISGHTALYWYRQSLGQGPEFLIYFQGTGAADDSGLPNDRFFAVRPEGSVSTLKIQRTERGDSAVYLCASSPGPLGETQYFGPGTRLLVL.

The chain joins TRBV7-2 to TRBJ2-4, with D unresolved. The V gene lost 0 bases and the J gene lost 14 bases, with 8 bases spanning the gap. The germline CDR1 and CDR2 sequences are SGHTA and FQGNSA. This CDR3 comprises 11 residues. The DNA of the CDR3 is TGTGCCAGCAGCTTAGCGGGGATCGAGTACTTC. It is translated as CASSLAGIEYF. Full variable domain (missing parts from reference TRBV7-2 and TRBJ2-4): GAGVSQSPSNKVTEKGKDVELRCDPISGHTALYWYRQSLGQGLEFLIYFQGNSAPDKSGLPSDRFSAERTGGSVSTLTIQRTQQEDSAVYLCASSLAGIEYFGAGTRLSVL.

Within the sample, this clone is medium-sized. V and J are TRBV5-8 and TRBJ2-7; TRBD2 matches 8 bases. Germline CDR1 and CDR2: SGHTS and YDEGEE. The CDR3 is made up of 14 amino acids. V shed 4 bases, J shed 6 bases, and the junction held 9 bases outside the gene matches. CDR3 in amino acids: CASSPGRGSREQYF. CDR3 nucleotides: TGTGCCAGCAGCCCCGGGAGGGGGTCTCGCGAGCAGTACTTC.

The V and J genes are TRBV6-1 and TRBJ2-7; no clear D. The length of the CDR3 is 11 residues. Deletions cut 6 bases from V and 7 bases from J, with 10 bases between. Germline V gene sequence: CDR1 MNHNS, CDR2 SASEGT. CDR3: CASSRMGEQYF. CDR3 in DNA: TGTGCCAGCAGCCGAATGGGAGAGCAGTACTTC.